A selection of T cell receptor beta chains follows, all from one sample in a study of identical twins. TCRdb reprocessed the 5' RACE reads via MiXCR and lists one record per CDR3 protein. The sample holds some 240,000 distinct CDR3 sequences, approximately 8.6% seen once. These data were likewise used in another study, on yellow fever vaccine responses in identical twins.

Sequenced sample: CD8+ T cells sorted from blood. The receptor set was obtained from a woman between 18 and 29 years old in good health. The CDR3 runs from the conserved cysteine through the conserved F or W. The D gene is left open where the match is weak. Expanded clones are given a class, and other clones once, few, many or no size at all.

v_call	d_call	clone_size	j_call	cdr3_nt	cdr3_aa
TRBV4-2	NA	many	TRBJ2-1	TGTGCCAGCAGCGGACCCGGGGACTACAATGAGCAGTTCTTC	CASSGPGDYNEQFF
TRBV14	NA	NA	TRBJ1-6	TGTGCCAGCAGCCAAGTTTCCTCGTGGCGAAGTAGGAATTCACCCCTCCACTTT	CASSQVSSWRSRNSPLHF
TRBV27	NA	few	TRBJ2-7	TGTGCCAGCAGTTCTATCTCTCAGGATAAACCCAACCACGAGCAGTACTTC	CASSSISQDKPNHEQYF
TRBV5-8	NA	NA	TRBJ2-2	TGTGCCAGCAGAATAAAGGACCTTACGAACACCGGGGAGCTGTTTTTT	CASRIKDLTNTGELFF
TRBV12-3/TRBV12-4	TRBD1	NA	TRBJ2-1	TGTGCCAGCAGAACCCGGGACAGTAGTGGCAATGAGCAGTTCTTC	CASRTRDSSGNEQFF
TRBV28	NA	few	TRBJ2-7	TGTGCCAGCAGTTTACGGCTAGTAGGCTACGAGCAGTACTTC	CASSLRLVGYEQYF
TRBV12-3/TRBV12-4	NA	many	TRBJ2-5	TGTGCCAGAATATTACCGACACCCGGGCAAGAGACCCAGTACTTC	CARILPTPGQETQYF
TRBV10-3	TRBD2	few	TRBJ2-3	TGTGCCATCAGTGGGCTAGCGGGAGAGAATTACACAGATACGCAGTATTTT	CAISGLAGENYTDTQYF
TRBV29-1	NA	many	TRBJ1-5	TGCAGCGTTCTTGACAGCGACAATCAGCCCCAGCATTTT	CSVLDSDNQPQHF
TRBV24-1	NA	NA	TRBJ2-3	TGTGCCACCAGTGCGGCTAAAGGAGAGGATACGCAGTATTTT	CATSAAKGEDTQYF
TRBV6-2/TRBV6-3	TRBD1	NA	TRBJ2-2	TGTGCCAGCAGCTACCGGGACAGGGTATCGAGCGGGGAGCTGTTTTTT	CASSYRDRVSSGELFF
TRBV27	TRBD1	NA	TRBJ1-2	TGTGCCAGCAGTTTCGGGACAGGGAGAGTCTACACCTTC	CASSFGTGRVYTF
TRBV5-1	NA	NA	TRBJ2-3	TGCGCCAGCAGCTTGATGGGGGGTTTCACAGATACGCAGTATTTT	CASSLMGGFTDTQYF
TRBV25-1	NA	few	TRBJ2-7	TGTGCCAGCAGTGGAGACAGGTTATCCTACGAGCAGTACTTC	CASSGDRLSYEQYF
TRBV20-1	NA	few	TRBJ2-1	TGCAGTGCGAGCCGGGACTCAGTCAGCTACAATGAGCAGTTCTTC	CSASRDSVSYNEQFF
TRBV6-1	NA	few	TRBJ2-3	TGTGCCAGCAGTGAAGAACTGGAACCAGATACGCAGTATTTT	CASSEELEPDTQYF
TRBV3-1	TRBD2	few	TRBJ2-7	TGTGCCAGCAGCCCCTATAGCGGGGGGGCGTACGAGCAGTACTTC	CASSPYSGGAYEQYF
TRBV27	TRBD1	many	TRBJ2-7	TGTGCCAGCAGTTTATTTCCCGGACAGGGCGTGGACGAGCAGTACTTC	CASSLFPGQGVDEQYF
TRBV25-1	TRBD2	NA	TRBJ2-5	TGTGCCAGCAGTGAACTAGCGGATAGAGAGACCCAGTACTTC	CASSELADRETQYF
TRBV11-2	TRBD2	many	TRBJ2-1	TGTGCCAGCAGCCCCCGGACTAGCGGGAGCGATGAGCAGTTCTTC	CASSPRTSGSDEQFF
TRBV20-1	NA	many	TRBJ2-7	TGCAGTGCTAGAGATTTTTTACAGGGAAACTACGAGCAGTACTTC	CSARDFLQGNYEQYF
TRBV27	NA	many	TRBJ2-3	TGTGCCAGCAGCCCAGGCACAGATACGCAGTATTTT	CASSPGTDTQYF
TRBV7-2	NA	many	TRBJ2-3	TGTGCCAGCAGCTTGTGGGGGTGGGAGACAGATACGCAGTATTTT	CASSLWGWETDTQYF
TRBV7-2	NA	few	TRBJ2-7	TGTGCCAGCAGCTTACGGCCTAGCTCCTACGAGCAGTACTTC	CASSLRPSSYEQYF
TRBV11-2	TRBD2	few	TRBJ2-3	TGTGCCAGCAGCTTGGGACTAGCGGGTCGCACAGATACGCAGTATTTT	CASSLGLAGRTDTQYF
TRBV20-1	TRBD2	few	TRBJ2-3	TGCAGTGCTGGAAGACTAGCGAGGGGATCGGATACGCAGTATTTT	CSAGRLARGSDTQYF
TRBV6-1	NA	few	TRBJ2-1	TGTGCCAGCAGTGGACCCCGACTCGGGCTGCGACTATACAATGAGCAGTTCTTC	CASSGPRLGLRLYNEQFF
TRBV11-3	NA	NA	TRBJ2-1	TGTGCCAGCAGCTTATGGACAGTGGACAATGAGCAGTTCTTC	CASSLWTVDNEQFF
TRBV14	NA	many	TRBJ1-1	TGTGCCAGCAGCCAAGATCGGAAGAACACTGAAGCTTTCTTT	CASSQDRKNTEAFF
TRBV7-8	TRBD1	many	TRBJ1-5	TGTGCCAGCACCAACAGGCAGGGGGGTCATAGCAATCAGCCCCAGCATTTT	CASTNRQGGHSNQPQHF
TRBV27	TRBD2	NA	TRBJ2-7	TGTGCCAGCAGTTGGACTAGCGACCCGTCCTACGAGCAGTACTTC	CASSWTSDPSYEQYF
TRBV7-8	TRBD2	NA	TRBJ2-7	TGTGCCAGCAGCTTAGAAGGGGCGGGAGGGCCGTACTTC	CASSLEGAGGPYF
TRBV5-6	NA	NA	TRBJ2-1	TGTGCCAGCAGCTTGGGCGGATCAGGGTACAATGAGCAGTTCTTC	CASSLGGSGYNEQFF
TRBV27	NA	many	TRBJ2-7	TGTGCCAGCAGTTTCGGGTCGGGAGCCTACGAGCAGTACTTC	CASSFGSGAYEQYF
TRBV12-3/TRBV12-4	NA	few	TRBJ1-5	TGTGCCAGCAGTTTAGGGTTAGGGGATCAGCCCCAGCATTTT	CASSLGLGDQPQHF
TRBV11-2	NA	NA	TRBJ2-1	TGTGCCAGCAGCTTACTGGATGGCGGGTACAATGAGCAGTTCTTC	CASSLLDGGYNEQFF
TRBV11-1	TRBD2	many	TRBJ2-7	TGTGCCAGCAGCTCGACAAGCGGGGGGTTATCAGACTCCTACGAGCAGTACTTC	CASSSTSGGLSDSYEQYF
TRBV29-1	NA	many	TRBJ1-1	TGCAGCGCCCTAGGGAAGAACACTGAAGCTTTCTTT	CSALGKNTEAFF
TRBV20-1	NA	NA	TRBJ2-3	TGCAGTGCTAGAGTTCCGCCAGGGGCAGATACGCAGTATTTT	CSARVPPGADTQYF
TRBV6-5	TRBD1	few	TRBJ2-7	TGTGCCAGCAGTTTACCCTTTACAGGGGAAGGATACGAGCAGTACTTC	CASSLPFTGEGYEQYF
TRBV5-6	TRBD2	NA	TRBJ2-2	TGTGCCAGCAGCTCAAGCTTAAGCACTAGCGGAAGGAACACCGGGGAGCTGTTTTTT	CASSSSLSTSGRNTGELFF